This paragraph covers one T cell receptor beta chain sequence. The target antigen is unknown. This record belongs to a study of blood T cells in healthy people across ages. Study-wide results and caveats: No conclusive comparison of naive versus antigen-experienced cells was possible with unsorted PBMCs.

The CDR3 sequence is 15 residues long. Trimming pared 4 bases from V and 0 bases from J, leaving 10 bases between. The germline gives CDR1 SGHRS, CDR2 YFSETQ. Alongside a J-beta primer mix, a sample-barcoded 5' primer served in a second PCR lasting about 6 to 11 cycles. TCRdb itself ran the 5' RACE reads through MiXCR, one entry per CDR3 protein. This sample yields over 950,000 distinct CDR3 sequences, of which around two fifths are seen a single time; around 13% belongs to the top ten. Sequencing was performed on blood. This chain links TRBV5-1 with TRBJ1-4, with D maybe TRBD1 (5 bases). The clonotype comes from a man younger than 30 in good health. Written as DNA, the CDR3 is TGCGCCAGCAGCATCGGACAAGCAACTAATGAAAAACTGTTTTTT. This encodes CASSIGQATNEKLFF.